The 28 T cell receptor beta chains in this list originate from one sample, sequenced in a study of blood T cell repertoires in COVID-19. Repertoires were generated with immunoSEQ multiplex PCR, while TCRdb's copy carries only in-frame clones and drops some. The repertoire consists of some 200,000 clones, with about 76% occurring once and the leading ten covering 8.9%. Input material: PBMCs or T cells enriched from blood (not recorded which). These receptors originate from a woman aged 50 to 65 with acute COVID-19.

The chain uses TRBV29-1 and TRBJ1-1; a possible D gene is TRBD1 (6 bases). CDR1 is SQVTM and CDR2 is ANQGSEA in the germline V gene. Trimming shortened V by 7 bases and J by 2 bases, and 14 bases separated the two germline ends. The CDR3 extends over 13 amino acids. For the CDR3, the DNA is TGCAGCGATACAGGGAGTGGCAACACTGAAGCTTTCTTT. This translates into CSDTGSGNTEAFF. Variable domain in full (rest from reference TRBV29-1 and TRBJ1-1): SAVISQKPSRDICQRGTSLTIQCQVDSQVTMMFWYRQQPGQSLTLIATANQGSEATYESGFVIDKFPISRPNLTFSTLTVSNMSPEDSSIYLCSDTGSGNTEAFFGQGTRLTVV.

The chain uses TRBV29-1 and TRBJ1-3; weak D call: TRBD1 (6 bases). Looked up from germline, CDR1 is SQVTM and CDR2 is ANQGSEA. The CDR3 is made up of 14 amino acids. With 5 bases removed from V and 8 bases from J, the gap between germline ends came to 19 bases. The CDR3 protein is CSVRQVGARDTIYF. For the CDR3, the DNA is TGCAGCGTTCGACAGGTCGGAGCACGGGACACCATATATTTT.

DNA of the CDR3: TGCGCCAGCAGCCAAGAAGCTAGCGGAGTTTCCTACGAGCAGTACTTC. Translated, it gives CASSQEASGVSYEQYF. The chain employs TRBV4-1 and TRBJ2-7, with 7 bases matching TRBD2. Losses at the gene ends were 0 bases for V and 1 base for J; bases not matched to a gene: 6. The CDR3 contains 16 residues. Looked up from germline, CDR1 is MGHRA and CDR2 is YSYEKL.

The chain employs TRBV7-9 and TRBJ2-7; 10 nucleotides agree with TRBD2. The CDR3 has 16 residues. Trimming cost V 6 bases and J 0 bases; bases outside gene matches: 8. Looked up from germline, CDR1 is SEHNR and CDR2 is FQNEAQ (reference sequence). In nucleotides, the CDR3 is TGTGCCAGCAGAATAGCGGGAGGAGGAGACTCCTACGAGCAGTACTTC. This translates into CASRIAGGGDSYEQYF.

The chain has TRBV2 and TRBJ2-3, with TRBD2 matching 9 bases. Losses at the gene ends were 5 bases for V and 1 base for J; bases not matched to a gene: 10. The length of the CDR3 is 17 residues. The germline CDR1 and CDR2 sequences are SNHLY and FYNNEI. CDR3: CASSPLAGFGGTDTQYF. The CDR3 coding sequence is TGTGCCAGCAGTCCCCTAGCGGGATTTGGGGGCACAGATACGCAGTATTTT.

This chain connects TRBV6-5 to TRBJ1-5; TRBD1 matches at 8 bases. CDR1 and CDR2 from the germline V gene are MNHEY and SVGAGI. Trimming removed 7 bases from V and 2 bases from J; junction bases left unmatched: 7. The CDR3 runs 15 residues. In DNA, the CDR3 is TGTGCCAGCAAATCCGGGACAGGCGGCAATCAGCCCCAGCATTTT. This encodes CASKSGTGGNQPQHF.

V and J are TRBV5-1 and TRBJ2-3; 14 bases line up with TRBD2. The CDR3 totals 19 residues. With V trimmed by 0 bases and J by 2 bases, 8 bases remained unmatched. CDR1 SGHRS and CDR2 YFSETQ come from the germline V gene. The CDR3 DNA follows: TGCGCCAGCAGCTTGGGACTCGGGACTAGCGGGAGCCCCACAGATACGCAGTATTTT. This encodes CASSLGLGTSGSPTDTQYF.

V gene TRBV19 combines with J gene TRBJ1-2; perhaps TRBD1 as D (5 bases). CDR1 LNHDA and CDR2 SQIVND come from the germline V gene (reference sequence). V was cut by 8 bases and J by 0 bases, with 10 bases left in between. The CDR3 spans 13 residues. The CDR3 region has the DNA TGTGCCAGTTCTGACAGAGCTAACTATGGCTACACCTTC. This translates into CASSDRANYGYTF.

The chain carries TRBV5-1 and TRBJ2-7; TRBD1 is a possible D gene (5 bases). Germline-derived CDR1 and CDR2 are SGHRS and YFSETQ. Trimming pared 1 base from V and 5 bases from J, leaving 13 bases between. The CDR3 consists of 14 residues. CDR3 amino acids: CASSLLQGSHEQYF. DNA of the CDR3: TGCGCCAGCAGCTTGTTGCAGGGCAGCCACGAGCAGTACTTC.

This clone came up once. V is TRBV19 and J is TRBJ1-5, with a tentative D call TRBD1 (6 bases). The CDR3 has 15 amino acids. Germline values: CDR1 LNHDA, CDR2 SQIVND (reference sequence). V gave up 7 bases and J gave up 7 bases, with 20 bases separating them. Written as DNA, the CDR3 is TGTGCCAGTATTCGGTCAGGGGCGGCGATGCAGCCCCAGCATTTT. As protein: CASIRSGAAMQPQHF.

The CDR3 loop is CASSQYRGGGFGNQPQHF. CDR3 sequence (DNA): TGCGCCAGCAGTCAATATCGGGGTGGAGGGTTCGGCAATCAGCCCCAGCATTTT. The rearrangement uses TRBV23-1 and TRBJ1-5; D uncertain. TRBV23-1 is an ORF, and what it does is uncertain. The CDR3 totals 18 residues. V lost 1 base to trimming and J lost 2 bases, with 18 bases between them.

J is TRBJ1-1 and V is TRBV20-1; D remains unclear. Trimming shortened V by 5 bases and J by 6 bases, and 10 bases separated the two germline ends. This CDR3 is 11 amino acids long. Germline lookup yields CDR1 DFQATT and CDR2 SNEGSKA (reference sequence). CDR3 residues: CSALEVPEAFF. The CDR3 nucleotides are TGCAGTGCTCTCGAGGTCCCTGAAGCTTTCTTT.

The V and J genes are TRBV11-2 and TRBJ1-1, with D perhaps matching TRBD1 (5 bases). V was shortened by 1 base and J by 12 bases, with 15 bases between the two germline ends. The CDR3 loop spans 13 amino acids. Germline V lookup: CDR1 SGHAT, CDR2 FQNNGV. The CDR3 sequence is CASSLVGPRGTFF. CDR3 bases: TGTGCCAGCAGCTTAGTGGGACCCCGCGGGACTTTCTTT.

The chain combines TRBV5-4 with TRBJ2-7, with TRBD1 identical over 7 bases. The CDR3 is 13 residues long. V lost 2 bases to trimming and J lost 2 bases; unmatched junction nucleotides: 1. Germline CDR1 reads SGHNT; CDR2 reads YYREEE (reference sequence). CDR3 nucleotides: TGTGCCAGCAGCTTTCAGGGGGCCTACGAGCAGTACTTC. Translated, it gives CASSFQGAYEQYF.

The CDR3 region is CASNSAALNEKLFF. The CDR3 DNA reads as TGTGCCAGTAATTCGGCGGCTCTTAATGAAAAACTGTTTTTT. The rearrangement joins TRBV19 to TRBJ1-4; D not resolved. CDR3 length: 14 amino acids. Germline assignment: CDR1 LNHDA and CDR2 SQIVND (reference sequence). Trimming removed 7 bases from V and 4 bases from J, with 13 bases in between.

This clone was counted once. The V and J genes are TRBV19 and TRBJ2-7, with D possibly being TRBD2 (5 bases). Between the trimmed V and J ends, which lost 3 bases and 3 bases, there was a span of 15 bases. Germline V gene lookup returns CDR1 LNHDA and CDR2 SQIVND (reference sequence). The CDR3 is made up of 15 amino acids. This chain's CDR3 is CASSIRSAASYEQYF. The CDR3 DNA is TGTGCCAGTAGTATCCGGTCAGCGGCAAGCTACGAGCAGTACTTC.

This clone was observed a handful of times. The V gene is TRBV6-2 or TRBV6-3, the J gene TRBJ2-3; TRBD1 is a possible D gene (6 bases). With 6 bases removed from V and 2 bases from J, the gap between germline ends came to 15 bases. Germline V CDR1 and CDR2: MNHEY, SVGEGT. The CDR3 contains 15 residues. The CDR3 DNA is TGTGCCAGCAGCCCGGACAGCATGCTCACAGATACGCAGTATTTT. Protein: CASSPDSMLTDTQYF.

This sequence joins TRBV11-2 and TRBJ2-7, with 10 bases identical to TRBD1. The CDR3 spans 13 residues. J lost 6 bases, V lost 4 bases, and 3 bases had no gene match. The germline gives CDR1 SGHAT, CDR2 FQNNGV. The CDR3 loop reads CASSSRTGGEQYF. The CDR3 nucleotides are TGTGCCAGCAGCTCCAGGACAGGGGGCGAGCAGTACTTC.

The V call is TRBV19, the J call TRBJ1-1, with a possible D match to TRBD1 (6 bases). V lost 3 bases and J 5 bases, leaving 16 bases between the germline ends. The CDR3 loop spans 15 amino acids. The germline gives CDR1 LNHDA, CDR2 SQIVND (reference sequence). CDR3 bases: TGTGCCAGTAGTATCCCGGGGGGCGGATGGACTGAAGCTTTCTTT. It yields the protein CASSIPGGGWTEAFF. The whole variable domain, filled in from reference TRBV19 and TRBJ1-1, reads DGGITQSPKYLFRKEGQNVTLSCEQNLNHDAMYWYRQDPGQGLRLIYYSQIVNDFQKGDIAEGYSVSREKKESFPLTVTSAQKNPTAFYLCASSIPGGGWTEAFFGQGTRLTVV.

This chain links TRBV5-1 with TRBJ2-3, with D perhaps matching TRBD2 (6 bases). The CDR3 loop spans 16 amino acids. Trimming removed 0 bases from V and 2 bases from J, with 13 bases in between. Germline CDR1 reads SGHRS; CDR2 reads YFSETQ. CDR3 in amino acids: CASSLGRGDHTDTQYF. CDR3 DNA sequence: TGCGCCAGCAGCTTGGGGAGGGGCGACCACACAGATACGCAGTATTTT.

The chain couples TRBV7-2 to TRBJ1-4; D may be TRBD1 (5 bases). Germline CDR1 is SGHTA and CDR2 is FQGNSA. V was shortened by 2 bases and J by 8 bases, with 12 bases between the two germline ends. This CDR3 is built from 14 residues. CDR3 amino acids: CASSLYSEGEKLFF. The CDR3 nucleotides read TGTGCCAGCAGCTTATATTCGGAGGGGGAAAAACTGTTTTTT. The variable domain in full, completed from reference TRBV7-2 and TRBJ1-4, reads GAGVSQSPSNKVTEKGKDVELRCDPISGHTALYWYRQSLGQGLEFLIYFQGNSAPDKSGLPSDRFSAERTGGSVSTLTIQRTQQEDSAVYLCASSLYSEGEKLFFGSGTQLSVL.

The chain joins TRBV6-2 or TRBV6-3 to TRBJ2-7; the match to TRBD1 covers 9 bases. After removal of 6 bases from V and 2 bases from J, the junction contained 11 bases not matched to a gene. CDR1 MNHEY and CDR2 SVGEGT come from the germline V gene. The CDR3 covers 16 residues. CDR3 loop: CASSGPTGGLPYEQYF. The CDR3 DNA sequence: TGTGCCAGCAGCGGTCCAACAGGGGGCCTACCCTACGAGCAGTACTTC.

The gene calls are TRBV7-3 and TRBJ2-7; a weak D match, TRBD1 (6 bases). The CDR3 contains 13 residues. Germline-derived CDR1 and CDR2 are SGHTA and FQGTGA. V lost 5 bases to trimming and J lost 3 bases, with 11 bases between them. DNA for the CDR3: TGTGCCAGCAGCCCGGGACAAATCTACGAGCAGTACTTC. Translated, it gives CASSPGQIYEQYF.

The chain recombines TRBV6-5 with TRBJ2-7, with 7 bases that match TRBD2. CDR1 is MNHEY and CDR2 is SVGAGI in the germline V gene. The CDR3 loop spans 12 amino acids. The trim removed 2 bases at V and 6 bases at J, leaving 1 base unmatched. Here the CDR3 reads CASSYGGGEQYF. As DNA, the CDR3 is TGTGCCAGCAGTTACGGGGGGGGCGAGCAGTACTTC.

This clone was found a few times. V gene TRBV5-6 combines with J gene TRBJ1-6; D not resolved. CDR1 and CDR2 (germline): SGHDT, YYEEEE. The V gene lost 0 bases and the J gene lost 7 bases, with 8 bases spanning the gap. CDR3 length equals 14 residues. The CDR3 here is CASSLAGGNSPLHF. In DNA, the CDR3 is TGTGCCAGCAGCTTGGCAGGAGGGAATTCACCCCTCCACTTT.

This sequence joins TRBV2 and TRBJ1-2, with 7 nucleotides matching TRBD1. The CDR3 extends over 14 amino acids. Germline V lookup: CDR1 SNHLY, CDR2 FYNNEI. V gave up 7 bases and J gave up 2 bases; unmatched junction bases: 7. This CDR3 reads CASIQGGNNYGYTF. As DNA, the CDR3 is TGTGCCAGCATCCAGGGGGGAAACAACTATGGCTACACCTTC.

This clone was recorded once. The CDR3 loop reads CASSFGGRNEQFF. The CDR3 bases are TGTGCCAGCAGTTTCGGGGGGAGAAATGAGCAGTTCTTC. V gene TRBV28 combines with J gene TRBJ2-1; 7 bases fit TRBD2. Trimming at V came to 3 bases and at J to 7 bases, leaving 3 bases not matched to a gene. Germline V CDR1 and CDR2: MDHEN, SYDVKM. The CDR3 is 13 residues long. The full variable domain, its missing parts supplied by reference TRBV28 and TRBJ2-1, is DVKVTQSSRYLVKRTGEKVFLECVQDMDHENMFWYRQDPGLGLRLIYFSYDVKMKEKGDIPEGYSVSREKKERFSLILESASTNQTSMYLCASSFGGRNEQFFGPGTRLTVL.

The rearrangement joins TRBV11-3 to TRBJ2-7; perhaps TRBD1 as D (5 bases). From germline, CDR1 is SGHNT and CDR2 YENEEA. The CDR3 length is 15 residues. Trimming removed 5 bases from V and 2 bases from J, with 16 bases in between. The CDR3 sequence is CASSPKGRQTYEQYF. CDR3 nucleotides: TGTGCCAGCAGCCCAAAGGGGCGGCAGACCTACGAGCAGTACTTC.